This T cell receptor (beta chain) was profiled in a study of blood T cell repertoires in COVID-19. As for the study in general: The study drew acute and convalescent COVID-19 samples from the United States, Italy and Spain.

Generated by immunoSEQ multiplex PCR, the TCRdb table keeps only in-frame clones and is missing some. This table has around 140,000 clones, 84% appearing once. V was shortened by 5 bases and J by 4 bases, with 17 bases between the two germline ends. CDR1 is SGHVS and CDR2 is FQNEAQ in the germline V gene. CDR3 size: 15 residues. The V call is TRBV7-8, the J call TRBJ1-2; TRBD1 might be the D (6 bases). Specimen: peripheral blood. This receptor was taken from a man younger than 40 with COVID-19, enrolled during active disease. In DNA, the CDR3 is TGTGCCAGCAGCCCGGAGGGGGGGCGCTTCTATGGCTACACCTTC. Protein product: CASSPEGGRFYGYTF.